The sequence of this TCR beta chain was determined in a study of blood T cell repertoires in COVID-19. In the study overall: Researchers got acute and convalescent COVID-19 samples from the United States, Italy and Spain. In each case, the material was cDNA or gDNA derived from T cells, B-cell-depleted T cells, or PBMCs.

In the authors' workflow: Reference gene primer amplification yielded estimated nucleated cell counts. The assay was immunoSEQ multiplex PCR, and TCRdb's table has in-frame clones only and misses some. That table gives V, J and clone size, and the DNA gave D and trimming. This repertoire shows roughly 140,000 clones, 65% to 90% found once; its top ten account for around 3.5%. The CDR3 contains 14 residues. Germline V gives CDR1 SNHLY, CDR2 FYNNEI. J was trimmed by 4 bases and V by 6 bases; bases with no gene match: 2. V gene TRBV2 combines with J gene TRBJ2-2; TRBD1 agrees at 10 bases. The sequenced material came from peripheral blood. This receptor was obtained from a man in his 70s with acute or convalescent COVID-19. The DNA of the CDR3 is TGTGCCAGCAGGTGGACAGGGGGCACCGGGGAGCTGTTTTTT. This sequence encodes CASRWTGGTGELFF.